This TCR beta chain was recorded in a study of blood T cells in healthy people across ages. V was trimmed by 3 bases and J by 5 bases, leaving 16 bases between them. CDR1 LNHDA and CDR2 SQIVND come from the germline V gene (reference sequence). The CDR3 contains 15 residues. For the second PCR, which ran for about 7 to 11 cycles, a sample-barcoded 5' primer and a J-beta primer mix were used. TCRdb reprocessed the 5' RACE reads via MiXCR and lists one record per CDR3 protein. The data show around 800,000 distinct CDR3 sequences, more than 40% seen once. Each donor had roughly 10 milliliters of peripheral blood drawn.

The chain couples TRBV19 to TRBJ2-5, with D perhaps matching TRBD1 or TRBD2 (6 bases each). Sequencing used blood. This TCR was sampled from a man between 60 and 75 years old in good health. The chain's CDR3 is CASSIYGGPTETQYF. The DNA of the CDR3 is TGTGCCAGTAGTATCTACGGGGGCCCCACGGAGACCCAGTACTTC.